This T cell receptor beta chain was identified in a study of blood T cell repertoires in COVID-19. On the study more broadly: Material from acute and convalescent COVID-19 was sourced from the United States, Italy and Spain.

The length of the CDR3 is 15 residues. The germline gives CDR1 MDHEN, CDR2 SYDVKM. The ends were cut back, 7 bases at V and 4 bases at J, with 14 bases in the middle. Original data processing: The authors estimated nucleated cell counts from reference gene primer amplification. Clones were sequenced by immunoSEQ multiplex PCR, and TCRdb holds only the in-frame ones, with some missing. V and J calls and clone size follow that table, whereas D and trimming were derived from the DNA. The repertoire includes tens of thousands of clones, about four fifths of them detected once, and approximately 12% sits in the top ten.

This clonotype was sampled from a human donor in a cohort sampled during active COVID-19. V gene TRBV28 combines with J gene TRBJ1-6; possibly TRBD1 for D (6 bases). Sequencing input: peripheral blood. CDR3 bases: TGTGCCAGCAAAGGCAGGGGTTCGTATAATTCACCCCTCCACTTT. Translation: CASKGRGSYNSPLHF.